These 30 T cell receptor beta chains came from one sample sequenced in a study of cytomegalovirus exposure and HLA in healthy donors. The study ran its PCR with 60 Vbeta and 13 Jbeta primers. Measured with immunoSEQ multiplex PCR; TCRdb has only the in-frame clones, and not every one. The table has 150,000 to 200,000 clones, 79% seen once. Material for sequencing was PBMCs. Every receptor here comes from a woman between 40 and 50 years old in good health and CMV-seronegative.

Here the CDR3 reads CASSSPGQGDEKLFF. CDR3 nucleotide sequence: TGTGCCAGCAGTTCGCCGGGACAGGGGGATGAAAAACTGTTTTTT. The chain combines TRBV28 with TRBJ1-4, with 11 bases aligning to TRBD1. In germline, CDR1 is MDHEN, CDR2 SYDVKM. There are 15 residues in the CDR3. J gave up 6 bases and V 4 bases, and 4 bases lay outside the gene matches.

This clone appeared a single time. The chain combines TRBV5-1 with TRBJ1-2, with 9 bases aligning to TRBD1. CDR1 SGHRS and CDR2 YFSETQ come from the germline V gene. The CDR3 runs 13 residues. V lost 0 bases and J lost 11; bases outside the gene matches: 5. Here the CDR3 DNA reads TGCGCCAGCAGCTTGGATAGGACAGGGGAGTACACCTTC. It yields the protein CASSLDRTGEYTF.

This rearrangement joins TRBV28 to TRBJ2-7; 10 bases are shared with TRBD2. V dropped 1 base and J dropped 7; count of bases not matched to a gene: 4. Looked up from germline, CDR1 is MDHEN and CDR2 is SYDVKM. CDR3 length: 14 amino acids. The CDR3: CASSLLVAGGEQYF. CDR3 sequence (DNA): TGTGCCAGCAGTTTATTGGTAGCGGGAGGTGAGCAGTACTTC. Full variable domain (remainder filled in from reference TRBV28 and TRBJ2-7): DVKVTQSSRYLVKRTGEKVFLECVQDMDHENMFWYRQDPGLGLRLIYFSYDVKMKEKGDIPEGYSVSREKKERFSLILESASTNQTSMYLCASSLLVAGGEQYFGPGTRLTVT.

The chain carries TRBV14 and TRBJ2-1; weak D call: TRBD2 (5 bases). The germline V and J ends were trimmed by 0 bases and 3 bases, with 6 bases remaining between them. CDR3 size: 14 residues. Germline CDR1 is SGHDN and CDR2 is FVKESK. Here the CDR3 DNA reads TGTGCCAGCAGCCAAGACCGGGGCTACAATGAGCAGTTCTTC. Amino acid sequence: CASSQDRGYNEQFF. The whole variable domain, filled in from reference TRBV14 and TRBJ2-1, reads EAGVTQFPSHSVIEKGQTVTLRCDPISGHDNLYWYRRVMGKEIKFLLHFVKESKQDESGMPNNRFLAERTGGTYSTLKVQPAELEDSGVYFCASSQDRGYNEQFFGPGTRLTVL.

The chain links TRBV7-3 to TRBJ2-1; 11 bases match TRBD2. Germline loops: CDR1 SGHTA, CDR2 FQGTGA. The CDR3 totals 18 residues. J lost 8 bases, V lost 0 bases, and 12 bases had no gene match. The chain's CDR3 is CASSLTLGIAGGRDEQFF. As DNA, the CDR3 is TGTGCCAGCAGCTTAACACTGGGGATAGCGGGAGGGCGGGATGAGCAGTTCTTC.

The chain joins TRBV30 to TRBJ2-7; 9 positions match TRBD2. This CDR3 comprises 17 residues. Germline CDR1 GTSNPN, CDR2 SVGIG (reference sequence). After removal of 0 bases from V and 5 bases from J, the junction contained 14 bases not matched to a gene. The CDR3 DNA reads as TGTGCCTGGAGTGTAATTTGGTCGGCGGGAGGGCCCAACGAGCAGTACTTC. Translated: CAWSVIWSAGGPNEQYF.

This chain links TRBV6-5 with TRBJ2-3, with no clear D. Trimming stripped 6 bases from V and 3 bases from J, with 4 bases between. The germline V gene encodes CDR1 MNHEY and CDR2 SVGAGI. The length of the CDR3 is 11 residues. This CDR3 is CASRLTDTQYF. The CDR3 bases are TGTGCCAGCAGGTTAACAGATACGCAGTATTTT.

V usage is TRBV11-2 and J usage is TRBJ2-1; 7 bases agree with TRBD2. Trimming at V came to 10 bases and at J to 3 bases, leaving 9 bases not matched to a gene. The germline V gene encodes CDR1 SGHAT and CDR2 FQNNGV. The CDR3 is 14 residues long. CDR3 in amino acids: CATVVGGVYNEQFF. The CDR3 DNA sequence: TGTGCCACCGTAGTGGGAGGGGTCTACAATGAGCAGTTCTTC.

V usage is TRBV6-1 and J usage is TRBJ1-2; weak D call: TRBD1 (6 bases). This CDR3 spans 13 amino acids. The V and J ends lost 8 bases and 2 bases respectively, with 12 bases between them. From germline, CDR1 is MNHNS and CDR2 SASEGT. The CDR3 region has the DNA TGTGCCAGCGTCAAGGACAGCAACTATGGCTACACCTTC. As protein: CASVKDSNYGYTF.

The V gene is TRBV27, the J gene TRBJ2-1; D is undetermined. CDR1 and CDR2 (germline): MNHEY, SMNVEV (reference sequence). Trimming shortened V by 3 bases and J by 12 bases, and 15 bases separated the two germline ends. CDR3 length equals 13 residues. DNA for the CDR3: TGTGCCAGCAGTTTGAGAGAAAACTATTGGCAGTTCTTC. This translates into CASSLRENYWQFF.

V gene TRBV7-9 combines with J gene TRBJ2-5; 10 nucleotides align to TRBD2. Judging by the DNA end, TRBJ2-7 fits better; the J call may be wrong. The CDR3 extends over 14 amino acids. CDR1 is SEHNR, CDR2 FQNEAQ, per germline (reference sequence). This CDR3 reads CASTLSGRADEQYF. CDR3 bases: TGTGCCAGCACCCTAAGCGGGAGGGCCGACGAGCAGTACTTC.

V usage is TRBV6-5 and J usage is TRBJ2-7, with a weak D call TRBD1 (5 bases). Trimming cost V 2 bases and J 3 bases, with 8 bases left between them. Germline CDR1 reads MNHEY; CDR2 reads SVGAGI. The CDR3 spans 13 residues. CDR3 DNA: TGTGCCAGCAGTTACAATAGGGGCTACGAGCAGTACTTC. Protein: CASSYNRGYEQYF.

The chain couples TRBV11-2 to TRBJ1-2; 7 nucleotides agree with TRBD1. There are 13 residues in the CDR3. V lost 6 bases to trimming and J lost 3 bases; unmatched junction nucleotides: 4. CDR1 and CDR2 (germline): SGHAT, FQNNGV. CDR3 nucleotides: TGTGCCAGCAGTATCAGGGGGGACTATGGCTACACCTTC. Its protein product is CASSIRGDYGYTF. The full variable domain, completed using reference TRBV11-2 and TRBJ1-2, is EAGVAQSPRYKIIEKRQSVAFWCNPISGHATLYWYQQILGQGPKLLIQFQNNGVVDDSQLPKDRFSAERLKGVDSTLKIQPAKLEDSAVYLCASSIRGDYGYTFGSGTRLTVV.

Concerning this clone itself: One end of the junction fails to match germline, which may point to a read error. The chain couples TRBV5-6 to TRBJ2-7; D is possibly TRBD1 (6 bases). Germline CDR1 SGHDT, CDR2 YYEEEE. The CDR3 contains 13 residues. CDR3 residues: CASSPVSGQLWQF. The CDR3 bases are TGTGCCAGCAGCCCCGTCTCTGGACAGCTCTGGCAGTTC.

This chain connects TRBV15 to TRBJ2-5, with D possibly matching TRBD1 (6 bases). Trimming shortened V by 5 bases and J by 2 bases, and 9 bases separated the two germline ends. The CDR3 runs to 13 residues. Per the germline V gene, CDR1 is LNHNV and CDR2 is YYDKDF (reference sequence). The chain's CDR3 is CATSPGQQETQYF. Here the CDR3 DNA reads TGTGCCACCAGCCCAGGACAGCAAGAGACCCAGTACTTC.

Note on this clone: The sample has other DNA sequences that encode this CDR3 too. The chain recombines TRBV5-4 with TRBJ1-3; maybe TRBD1 (6 bases). Germline-derived CDR1 and CDR2 are SGHNT and YYREEE (reference sequence). CDR3 length: 14 amino acids. V was pared by 0 bases and J by 5 bases, with 9 bases between. DNA for the CDR3: TGTGCCAGCAGCTTGGGCCAGGGGAGAAACACCATATATTTT. Residues: CASSLGQGRNTIYF.

This clone was observed a few times. This chain uses TRBV6-1 with TRBJ1-5; D ambiguous. The CDR3 spans 12 residues. The germline V and J ends were trimmed by 11 bases and 0 bases, with 8 bases remaining between them. Germline CDR1 reads MNHNS; CDR2 reads SASEGT. This CDR3 is CAGLYSNQPQHF. The CDR3 bases are TGTGCCGGACTTTATAGCAATCAGCCCCAGCATTTT.

The gene calls are TRBV5-1 and TRBJ2-7; 9 bases match TRBD1. The CDR3 extends over 15 amino acids. Per germline, CDR1 SGHRS and CDR2 YFSETQ. J gave up 6 bases and V 3 bases, and 10 bases lay outside the gene matches. CDR3 sequence: CASSYDGTGSGEQYF. The CDR3 DNA reads as TGCGCCAGCAGCTATGACGGGACAGGGTCTGGCGAGCAGTACTTC.

The rearrangement joins TRBV5-6 to TRBJ1-6; 9 bases map to TRBD1. CDR3 length equals 15 residues. Trimming at V came to 5 bases and at J to 8 bases, leaving 8 bases not matched to a gene. Germline V gene sequence: CDR1 SGHDT, CDR2 YYEEEE. The CDR3 region is CASRGGQGRDSPLHF. In DNA, the CDR3 is TGTGCCAGCAGGGGTGGACAGGGGCGTGATTCACCCCTCCACTTT.

The chain combines TRBV6-1 with TRBJ1-1, with no clear D. V lost 3 bases, J lost 4 bases, and 12 bases lay in between. The CDR3 has 14 residues. Germline V gives CDR1 MNHNS, CDR2 SASEGT. This CDR3 reads CASSDTLGSTEAFF. In DNA, the CDR3 is TGTGCCAGCAGTGATACCCTGGGGAGCACTGAAGCTTTCTTT.

V and J are TRBV6-6 and TRBJ2-7; 8 bases match TRBD1. After removal of 6 bases from V and 8 bases from J, the junction contained 6 bases not matched to a gene. This CDR3 comprises 12 residues. The V gene's germline CDR1 is MNHNY and CDR2 SVGAGI (reference sequence). The CDR3 region is CASSPDRAQQYF. The CDR3, as DNA: TGTGCCAGCAGCCCGGACAGGGCCCAGCAGTACTTC.

The gene calls are TRBV6-1 and TRBJ2-5; the D gene is possibly TRBD2 (7 bases). The germline V gene encodes CDR1 MNHNS and CDR2 SASEGT. The CDR3 has 15 residues. Trimming cost V 9 bases and J 1 base, with 18 bases left between them. CDR3 in DNA: TGTGCCAGTCGAGATAGGCGGGGGCCCCAAGAGACCCAGTACTTC. Protein sequence: CASRDRRGPQETQYF.

V usage is TRBV6-5 and J usage is TRBJ2-2; tentatively, D is TRBD1 (6 bases). CDR1 and CDR2 (germline): MNHEY, SVGAGI. CDR3 size: 14 residues. V was pared by 6 bases and J by 6 bases, with 14 bases between. The chain's CDR3 is CASRLNRVPGELFF. Written as DNA, the CDR3 is TGTGCCAGCAGGCTAAACAGGGTACCCGGGGAGCTGTTTTTT.

This clone was counted only a few times. V gene TRBV28 combines with J gene TRBJ2-1; TRBD2 might be the D (6 bases). Per germline, CDR1 MDHEN and CDR2 SYDVKM. The ends were cut back, 3 bases at V and 12 bases at J, with 15 bases in the middle. The CDR3 has 13 residues. The CDR3 region is CASSLEGSGVQFF. The CDR3 region has the DNA TGTGCCAGCAGTTTGGAGGGGAGCGGAGTGCAGTTCTTC.

The chain combines TRBV7-3 with TRBJ2-2; 14 nucleotides agree with TRBD2. V lost 5 bases and J lost 4; bases outside the gene matches: 15. The CDR3 is 20 amino acids. Germline-derived CDR1 and CDR2 are SGHTA and FQGTGA. CDR3 sequence reads: CASSPTRTSGRTRGTGELFF. The CDR3, as DNA: TGTGCCAGCAGCCCGACCCGGACTAGCGGGAGGACGCGAGGCACCGGGGAGCTGTTTTTT.

The table lists this clone with a few counts. This chain joins TRBV11-2 and TRBJ2-7; 11 bases agree with TRBD1. This CDR3 has 17 amino acids. With 4 bases clipped from V and 0 bases from J, the junction kept 8 bases outside the gene matches. CDR1 SGHAT and CDR2 FQNNGV come from the germline V gene. The CDR3 reads CASSSRGTGGSSYEQYF. CDR3 in DNA: TGTGCCAGCAGCTCCAGGGGGACAGGGGGGAGCTCCTACGAGCAGTACTTC. Full variable domain (missing parts from reference TRBV11-2 and TRBJ2-7): EAGVAQSPRYKIIEKRQSVAFWCNPISGHATLYWYQQILGQGPKLLIQFQNNGVVDDSQLPKDRFSAERLKGVDSTLKIQPAKLEDSAVYLCASSSRGTGGSSYEQYFGPGTRLTVT.

This clone was seen only a few times. This chain links TRBV19 with TRBJ1-1, with D possibly matching TRBD1 (6 bases). Trimming cost V 0 bases and J 0 bases, with 11 bases left between them. Germline values: CDR1 LNHDA, CDR2 SQIVND (reference sequence). The CDR3 sequence is 16 residues long. The CDR3 DNA sequence: TGTGCCAGTAGTATAGAGCAGGGGAAAATGAACACTGAAGCTTTCTTT. Translated, it gives CASSIEQGKMNTEAFF.

This rearrangement joins TRBV6-1 to TRBJ2-3, with D maybe TRBD2 (5 bases). Trimming shortened V by 7 bases and J by 0 bases, and 11 bases separated the two germline ends. CDR3 size: 14 residues. Germline assignment: CDR1 MNHNS and CDR2 SASEGT. The CDR3 DNA follows: TGTGCCAGCATCATTACTAGAAGCACAGATACGCAGTATTTT. The encoded protein is CASIITRSTDTQYF.

The gene calls are TRBV11-2 and TRBJ2-5, with 7 bases lining up with TRBD1. V shed 5 bases, J shed 0 bases, and the junction held 6 bases outside the gene matches. The germline V gene has CDR1 SGHAT and CDR2 FQNNGV. The CDR3 length is 15 residues. CDR3 in amino acids: CASSPGTAHQETQYF. CDR3 nucleotide sequence: TGTGCCAGCAGCCCGGGGACAGCACACCAAGAGACCCAGTACTTC.

The chain uses TRBV5-5 and TRBJ1-1, with 7 nucleotides matching TRBD1. Germline values: CDR1 SGHKS, CDR2 YYEKEE (reference sequence). The CDR3 runs 15 residues. V shed 1 base, J shed 0 bases, and the junction held 3 bases outside the gene matches. CDR3 region: CASSLLTGLNTEAFF. CDR3 DNA sequence: TGTGCCAGCAGCTTGTTGACAGGGTTGAACACTGAAGCTTTCTTT.